These 27 T cell receptor beta chains came from one sample sequenced in a study of blood T cell repertoires in COVID-19. Profiling relied on immunoSEQ multiplex PCR, and the TCRdb table lists in-frame clones only, not all of them. The sample carries 300,000 to 450,000 clones, 80% to 90% recorded once. The sample was PBMCs or T cells enriched from blood (not recorded which). The origin of the receptors is a man younger than 35 who had recovered from COVID-19.

This chain connects TRBV5-4 to TRBJ2-7, with 9 bases aligning to TRBD1. Germline CDR1 and CDR2: SGHNT and YYREEE (reference sequence). Trimming took 0 bases from V and 6 from J; bases not matched to a gene: 4. This CDR3 region has 14 residues. The CDR3 loop reads CASSLGQGVFEQYF. CDR3 sequence (DNA): TGTGCCAGCAGCTTGGGACAGGGGGTCTTCGAGCAGTACTTC. Full variable domain (outside the CDR3, taken from reference TRBV5-4 and TRBJ2-7): ETGVTQSPTHLIKTRGQQVTLRCSSQSGHNTVSWYQQALGQGPQFIFQYYREEENGRGNFPPRFSGLQFPNYSSELNVNALELDDSALYLCASSLGQGVFEQYFGPGTRLTVT.

The CDR3 sequence: CASSHRRQENTEAFF. The CDR3 nucleotides are TGTGCCAGCAGCCACAGAAGACAGGAGAACACTGAAGCTTTCTTT. The V gene is TRBV14, the J gene TRBJ1-1; tentatively, D is TRBD1 (6 bases). Germline-derived CDR1 and CDR2 are SGHDN and FVKESK. V was clipped by 3 bases and J by 1 base, with 12 bases between them. The CDR3 extends over 15 amino acids.

The chain carries TRBV2 and TRBJ1-1; a weak D match, TRBD1 (6 bases). The CDR3 runs to 15 residues. Per germline, CDR1 SNHLY and CDR2 FYNNEI. V was trimmed by 5 bases and J by 1 base, leaving 14 bases between them. The CDR3 DNA is TGTGCCAGCAGTCCGCGGACAGTCCCGAACACTGAAGCTTTCTTT. Residues: CASSPRTVPNTEAFF.

The V call is TRBV19, the J call TRBJ1-5, with D unclear. V dropped 3 bases and J dropped 6 bases, with 12 bases sitting between them. This CDR3 is built from 14 residues. The V gene's germline CDR1 is LNHDA and CDR2 SQIVND (reference sequence). Here the CDR3 reads CASSIWQVGQPQHF. The CDR3 DNA reads TGTGCCAGTAGTATCTGGCAGGTCGGTCAGCCCCAGCATTTT.

In nucleotides, the CDR3 is TGTGCCAGCAGGACAGGGGACAATGAGCAGTTCTTC. Translation gives CASRTGDNEQFF. The chain employs TRBV6-5 and TRBJ2-1; TRBD1 matches 8 bases. This CDR3 comprises 12 residues. CDR1 is MNHEY, CDR2 SVGAGI, per germline. Trimming removed 6 bases from V and 5 bases from J; junction bases left unmatched: 0.

This chain connects TRBV25-1 to TRBJ1-1, with 7 bases matching TRBD1. The CDR3 consists of 12 residues. The J segment lost 11 bases and the V segment lost 3 bases, leaving 6 bases of the junction unmatched. Germline assignment: CDR1 MGHDK and CDR2 SYGVNS. For the CDR3, the DNA is TGTGCCAGCAGTGAGGGACAGCTGATGGCTTTCTTT. Translated, it gives CASSEGQLMAFF.

This chain joins TRBV19 and TRBJ1-2; D gene ambiguous. V gave up 5 bases and J gave up 4 bases, with 17 bases separating them. CDR1 is LNHDA, CDR2 SQIVND, per germline (reference sequence). CDR3 length: 15 residues. CDR3 DNA sequence: TGTGCCAGTAGTGACGAGCGTGGAGGACTCTATGGCTACACCTTC. Amino acids: CASSDERGGLYGYTF. Drawing the rest from reference TRBV19 and TRBJ1-2, the complete variable domain is DGGITQSPKYLFRKEGQNVTLSCEQNLNHDAMYWYRQDPGQGLRLIYYSQIVNDFQKGDIAEGYSVSREKKESFPLTVTSAQKNPTAFYLCASSDERGGLYGYTFGSGTRLTVV.

This clone showed up many times. CDR3 coding DNA: TGTGCCAGCAGCTTACTGAGCGGGAGTAGCACCGGGGAGCTGTTTTTT. As protein: CASSLLSGSSTGELFF. The chain is built from TRBV7-2 and TRBJ2-2, with 8 positions matching TRBD2. V dropped 2 bases and J dropped 4; count of bases not matched to a gene: 6. The germline V gene has CDR1 SGHTA and CDR2 FQGNSA. The CDR3 runs 16 residues.

The rearrangement uses TRBV28 and TRBJ2-7, with 9 bases fitting TRBD1. The junction had 6 bases not matched to a gene; V was cut back by 5 bases and J by 1 base. Germline V lookup: CDR1 MDHEN, CDR2 SYDVKM. The CDR3 contains 15 residues. This CDR3 reads CASSTGTGNSYEQYF. CDR3 in DNA: TGTGCCAGCAGTACCGGGACAGGGAATTCCTACGAGCAGTACTTC.

The chain has TRBV11-2 and TRBJ2-5; D is unclear. The CDR3 runs 15 residues. Trimming took 1 base from V and 8 from J, leaving 17 bases between them. The germline V gene has CDR1 SGHAT and CDR2 FQNNGV. The CDR3, as DNA: TGTGCCAGCAGCTTAGTGGGCATGAAAGCCACCACCCAGTACTTC. Amino acid sequence: CASSLVGMKATTQYF. Filled out from reference TRBV11-2 and TRBJ2-5, the complete variable domain reads EAGVAQSPRYKIIEKRQSVAFWCNPISGHATLYWYQQILGQGPKLLIQFQNNGVVDDSQLPKDRFSAERLKGVDSTLKIQPAKLEDSAVYLCASSLVGMKATTQYFGPGTRLLVL.

This chain connects TRBV9 to TRBJ2-3; 8 nucleotides agree with TRBD2. The CDR3 contains 16 residues. V dropped 0 bases and J dropped 2; count of bases not matched to a gene: 5. Germline loops: CDR1 SGDLS, CDR2 YYNGEE. DNA of the CDR3: TGTGCCAGCAGCGTAGGGGCGGGGGGTTCCACAGATACGCAGTATTTT. It yields the protein CASSVGAGGSTDTQYF.

This chain uses TRBV9 with TRBJ2-3; 11 bases fit TRBD2. The V segment lost 3 bases and the J segment 5 bases; nucleotides outside the gene matches: 2. Germline V gene lookup returns CDR1 SGDLS and CDR2 YYNGEE. CDR3 length equals 14 residues. As DNA, the CDR3 is TGTGCCAGCAGCGGAGGACTAGCGGGAGATACGCAGTATTTT. Translating gives CASSGGLAGDTQYF.

The chain couples TRBV11-2 to TRBJ1-6; D not certain. This CDR3 region has 14 residues. Germline CDR1 SGHAT, CDR2 FQNNGV. The V gene lost 3 bases and the J gene lost 0 bases, with 3 bases spanning the gap. The DNA of the CDR3 is TGTGCCAGCAGCTTTAGCTCCTATAATTCACCCCTCCACTTT. As protein: CASSFSSYNSPLHF.

The gene calls are TRBV5-1 and TRBJ2-6; D remains ambiguous. CDR3 length: 15 residues. Trimming removed 5 bases from V and 0 bases from J, with 9 bases in between. In germline, CDR1 is SGHRS, CDR2 YFSETQ. For the CDR3, the DNA is TGCGCCAGCAGTCAATGGGCCTCTGGGGCCAACGTCCTGACTTTC. Protein sequence: CASSQWASGANVLTF.

V and J are TRBV19 and TRBJ2-1; TRBD2 matches 7 bases. V shed 0 bases, J shed 15 bases, and the junction held 5 bases outside the gene matches. The CDR3 runs 12 residues. Germline V gives CDR1 LNHDA, CDR2 SQIVND (reference sequence). CDR3 residues: CASSIDRGVLFF. The CDR3 region has the DNA TGTGCCAGTAGTATAGATCGGGGGGTCTTGTTCTTC.

J is TRBJ2-1 and V is TRBV5-1; 10 nucleotides agree with TRBD2. The CDR3 length is 13 residues. Germline V gene lookup returns CDR1 SGHRS and CDR2 YFSETQ. With V trimmed by 1 base and J by 10 bases, 2 bases remained unmatched. The DNA of the CDR3 is TGCGCCAGCAGCTTGACTAGCGGGAACGAGCAGTTCTTC. This translates into CASSLTSGNEQFF. The complete variable domain, with remaining parts taken from reference TRBV5-1 and TRBJ2-1, reads KAGVTQTPRYLIKTRGQQVTLSCSPISGHRSVSWYQQTPGQGLQFLFEYFSETQRNKGNFPGRFSGRQFSNSRSEMNVSTLELGDSALYLCASSLTSGNEQFFGPGTRLTVL.

This chain joins TRBV4-3 and TRBJ2-1; a weak D match, TRBD2 (6 bases). The V end was cut by 0 bases, the J end by 3 bases, with 9 bases between. The germline gives CDR1 LGHNA, CDR2 YSLEER. This CDR3 comprises 15 residues. In DNA form, the CDR3 reads TGCGCCAGCAGCCAAGATGCGGGGAACTACAATGAGCAGTTCTTC. Its protein is CASSQDAGNYNEQFF.

The V gene is TRBV28, the J gene TRBJ2-1; TRBD2 agrees at 9 bases. This CDR3 is 14 amino acids long. Trimming removed 9 bases from V and 6 bases from J; junction bases left unmatched: 9. The germline CDR1 and CDR2 sequences are MDHEN and SYDVKM. DNA of the CDR3: TGTGCCAGTACAACTAGCGGGCAGCCCAATGAGCAGTTCTTC. It specifies CASTTSGQPNEQFF.

The chain uses TRBV7-9 and TRBJ2-1; 11 nucleotides match TRBD2. The CDR3 loop spans 15 amino acids. Per germline, CDR1 SEHNR and CDR2 FQNEAQ (reference sequence). V trimming: 3 bases; J trimming: 6 bases; junction bases outside the gene matches: 4. CDR3 region: CASSFSGRATNEQFF. Written as DNA, the CDR3 is TGTGCCAGCAGCTTTAGCGGGAGGGCGACCAATGAGCAGTTCTTC.

This clone showed up just once. This rearrangement joins TRBV24-1 to TRBJ1-5, with 10 bases identical to TRBD1. This CDR3 has 16 residues. Trimming at V came to 5 bases and at J to 9 bases, leaving 12 bases not matched to a gene. Germline V gives CDR1 KGHDR, CDR2 SFDVKD. The CDR3 is CATSVSGTGVGAPQHF. In nucleotides, the CDR3 is TGTGCCACCAGTGTATCAGGGACAGGGGTTGGGGCGCCCCAGCATTTT.

V gene TRBV28 combines with J gene TRBJ2-3, with 7 nucleotides matching TRBD1. V lost 11 bases, J lost 0 bases, and 8 bases stayed unmatched. CDR1 is MDHEN and CDR2 is SYDVKM in the germline V gene. The CDR3 covers 14 residues. The CDR3 coding sequence is TGTGCCTCTAAAGGGACAGTAAGCACAGATACGCAGTATTTT. The encoded protein is CASKGTVSTDTQYF.

This clone has only one observation. The chain employs TRBV28 and TRBJ2-1; TRBD2 agrees at 13 bases. Germline values: CDR1 MDHEN, CDR2 SYDVKM. The V gene end was trimmed by 5 bases and the J gene end by 0 bases; junction bases not matched to a gene: 22. This CDR3 contains 23 residues. The CDR3 reads CASSTQDVLGTSGTRSSYNEQFF. The CDR3 region has the DNA TGTGCCAGCAGTACGCAGGATGTACTGGGGACTAGCGGGACTAGGAGCTCCTACAATGAGCAGTTCTTC.

The chain joins TRBV9 to TRBJ1-2, with D unresolved. The CDR3 length is 12 residues. CDR1 SGDLS and CDR2 YYNGEE come from the germline V gene. V gave up 3 bases and J gave up 8 bases, with 11 bases separating them. CDR3 amino acids: CASSEGLGGYTF. For the CDR3, the DNA is TGTGCCAGCAGCGAAGGACTTGGGGGCTACACCTTC.

The chain uses TRBV4-3 and TRBJ1-2; D call uncertain. The CDR3 totals 15 residues. Trimming left V 0 bases short and J 9 bases short, with 17 bases between. Germline assignment: CDR1 LGHNA and CDR2 YSLEER. The CDR3 loop reads CASSQDPLGSSSYTF. The CDR3 DNA reads as TGCGCCAGCAGCCAAGACCCCCTGGGGAGTTCGAGCTACACCTTC.

CDR3 sequence (DNA): TGCGCCAGCAGCCAAGGGACAGGGAGGAATGAAAAACTGTTTTTT. Translation gives CASSQGTGRNEKLFF. V and J are TRBV4-3 and TRBJ1-4, with TRBD1 matching 8 bases. Germline V CDR1 and CDR2: LGHNA, YSLEER. The CDR3 has 15 amino acids. J lost 5 bases, V lost 1 base, and 3 bases had no gene match.

The V gene is TRBV5-1, the J gene TRBJ1-1; 8 bases map to TRBD1. CDR3 length: 14 residues. J lost 1 base, V lost 3 bases, and 2 bases had no gene match. The germline V gene has CDR1 SGHRS and CDR2 YFSETQ. Written as DNA, the CDR3 is TGCGCCAGCAGCTCGCAGGGGGCGAACACTGAAGCTTTCTTT. This translates into CASSSQGANTEAFF.

This clone was observed a handful of times. J is TRBJ2-1 and V is TRBV6-4, with 7 bases lining up with TRBD2. This CDR3 has 13 residues. Germline CDR1 reads MRHNA; CDR2 reads SNTAGT. V trimming: 5 bases; J trimming: 7 bases; junction bases outside the gene matches: 5. CDR3 in amino acids: CASSILGGNEQFF. The DNA for the CDR3 is TGTGCCAGCAGTATCCTCGGGGGGAATGAGCAGTTCTTC.